Sequencing of this T cell receptor beta chain was carried out in a study of technical replicates of blood from a handful of donors. The CDR3 covers 14 residues. Germline CDR1 is MNHNS and CDR2 is SASEGT. With 7 bases removed from V and 4 bases from J, the gap between germline ends came to 13 bases. Only in-frame clones appear in the TCRdb table, and some are missing; sequencing was by immunoSEQ multiplex PCR. The sample has about 61,000 clones; more than 95% are singletons. The sample consisted of T cells isolated from PBMCs. The chain joins TRBV6-1 to TRBJ2-2; tentatively, D is TRBD1 (5 bases). The TCR originated in a human donor in good health. DNA of the CDR3: TGTGCCAGCAACAGGCTAGTAAGCACCGGGGAGCTGTTTTTT. This codes for CASNRLVSTGELFF.